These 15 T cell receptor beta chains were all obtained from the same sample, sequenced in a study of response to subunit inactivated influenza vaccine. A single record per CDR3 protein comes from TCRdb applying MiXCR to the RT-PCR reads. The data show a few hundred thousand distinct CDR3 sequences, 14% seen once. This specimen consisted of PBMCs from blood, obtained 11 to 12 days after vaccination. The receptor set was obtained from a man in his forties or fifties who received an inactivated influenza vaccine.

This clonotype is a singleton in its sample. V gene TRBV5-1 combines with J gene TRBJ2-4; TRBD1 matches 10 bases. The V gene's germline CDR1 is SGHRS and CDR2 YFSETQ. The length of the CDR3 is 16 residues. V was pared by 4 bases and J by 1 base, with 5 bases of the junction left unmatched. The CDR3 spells CASSLPGQGAKNIQYF. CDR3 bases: TGCGCCAGCAGCCTTCCGGGACAGGGGGCCAAAAACATTCAGTACTTC. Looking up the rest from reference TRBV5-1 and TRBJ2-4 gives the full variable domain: KAGVTQTPRYLIKTRGQQVTLSCSPISGHRSVSWYQQTPGQGLQFLFEYFSETQRNKGNFPGRFSGRQFSNSRSEMNVSTLELGDSALYLCASSLPGQGAKNIQYFGAGTRLSVL.

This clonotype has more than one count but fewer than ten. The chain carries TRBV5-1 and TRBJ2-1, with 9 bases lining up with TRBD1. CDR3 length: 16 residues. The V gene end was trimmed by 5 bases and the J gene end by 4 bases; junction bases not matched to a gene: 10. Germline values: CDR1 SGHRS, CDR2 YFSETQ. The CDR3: CASSTEGQGPYNEQFF. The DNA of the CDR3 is TGCGCCAGCAGTACAGAGGGACAGGGACCTTACAATGAGCAGTTCTTC.

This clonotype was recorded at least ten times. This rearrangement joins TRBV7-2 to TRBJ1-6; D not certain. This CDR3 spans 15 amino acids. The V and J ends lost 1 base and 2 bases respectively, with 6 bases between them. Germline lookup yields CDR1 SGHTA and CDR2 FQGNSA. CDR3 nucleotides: TGTGCCAGCAGCTTAGATAAGGCCTATAATTCACCCCTCCACTTT. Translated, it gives CASSLDKAYNSPLHF.

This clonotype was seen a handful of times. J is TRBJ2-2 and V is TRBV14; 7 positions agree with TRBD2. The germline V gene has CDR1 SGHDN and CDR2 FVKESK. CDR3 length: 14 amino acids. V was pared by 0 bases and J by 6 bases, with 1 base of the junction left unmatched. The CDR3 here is CASSQEGGSGELFF. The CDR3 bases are TGTGCCAGCAGCCAAGAGGGGGGGTCCGGGGAGCTGTTTTTT.

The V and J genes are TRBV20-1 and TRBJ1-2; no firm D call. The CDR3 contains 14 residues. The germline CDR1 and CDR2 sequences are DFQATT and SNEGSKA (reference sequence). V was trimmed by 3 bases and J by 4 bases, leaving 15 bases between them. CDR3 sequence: CSASSGPWGYGYTF. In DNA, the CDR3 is TGCAGTGCTAGTTCGGGCCCCTGGGGCTATGGCTACACCTTC.

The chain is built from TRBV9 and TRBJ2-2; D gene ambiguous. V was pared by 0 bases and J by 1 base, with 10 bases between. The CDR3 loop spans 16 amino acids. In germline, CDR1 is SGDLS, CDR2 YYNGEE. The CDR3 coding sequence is TGTGCCAGCAGCGTAGAGGTAGCCTGGAACACCGGGGAGCTGTTTTTT. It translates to CASSVEVAWNTGELFF.

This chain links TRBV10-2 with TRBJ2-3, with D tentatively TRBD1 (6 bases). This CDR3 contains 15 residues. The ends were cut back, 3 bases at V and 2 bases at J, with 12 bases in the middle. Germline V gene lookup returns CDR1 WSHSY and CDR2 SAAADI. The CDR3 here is CASSEDQGSTDTQYF. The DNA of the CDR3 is TGCGCCAGCAGTGAAGATCAGGGGTCCACAGATACGCAGTATTTT.

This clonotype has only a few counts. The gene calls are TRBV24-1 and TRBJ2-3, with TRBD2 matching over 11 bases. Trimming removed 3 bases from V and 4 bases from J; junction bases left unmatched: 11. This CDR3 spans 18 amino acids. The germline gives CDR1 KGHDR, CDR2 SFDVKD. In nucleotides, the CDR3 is TGTGCCACCAGTGATCTGCCACCCGGGACTAGCGGAGCAGATACGCAGTATTTT. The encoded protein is CATSDLPPGTSGADTQYF.

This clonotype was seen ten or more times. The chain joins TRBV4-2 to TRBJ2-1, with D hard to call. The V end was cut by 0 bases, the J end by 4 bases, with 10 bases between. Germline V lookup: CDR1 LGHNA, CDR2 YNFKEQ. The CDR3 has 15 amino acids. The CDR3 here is CASSQDGQEYNEQFF. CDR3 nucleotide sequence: TGTGCCAGCAGCCAAGACGGCCAGGAATACAATGAGCAGTTCTTC.

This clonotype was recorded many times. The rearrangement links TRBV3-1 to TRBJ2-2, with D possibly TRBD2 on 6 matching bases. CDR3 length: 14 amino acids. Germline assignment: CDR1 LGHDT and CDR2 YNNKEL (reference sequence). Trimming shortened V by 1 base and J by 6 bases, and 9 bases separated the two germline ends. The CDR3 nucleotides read TGTGCCAGCAGCCAAGCAGGAGGGCCCGGGGAGCTGTTTTTT. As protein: CASSQAGGPGELFF.

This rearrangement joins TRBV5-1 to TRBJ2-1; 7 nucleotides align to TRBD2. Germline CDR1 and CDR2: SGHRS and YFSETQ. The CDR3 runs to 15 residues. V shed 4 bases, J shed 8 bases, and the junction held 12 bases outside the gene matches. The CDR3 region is CASSHPGTTGDEQFF. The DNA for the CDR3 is TGCGCCAGCAGCCACCCCGGGACTACCGGGGATGAGCAGTTCTTC. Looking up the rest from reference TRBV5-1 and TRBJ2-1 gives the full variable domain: KAGVTQTPRYLIKTRGQQVTLSCSPISGHRSVSWYQQTPGQGLQFLFEYFSETQRNKGNFPGRFSGRQFSNSRSEMNVSTLELGDSALYLCASSHPGTTGDEQFFGPGTRLTVL.

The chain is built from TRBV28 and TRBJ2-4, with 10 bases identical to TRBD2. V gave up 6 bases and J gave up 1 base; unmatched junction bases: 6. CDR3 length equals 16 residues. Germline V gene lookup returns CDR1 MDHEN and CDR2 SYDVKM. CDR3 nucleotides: TGTGCCAGCAGAGAAGCGGGAGGGCCTGCCAAAAACATTCAGTACTTC. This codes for CASREAGGPAKNIQYF. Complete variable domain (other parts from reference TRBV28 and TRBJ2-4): DVKVTQSSRYLVKRTGEKVFLECVQDMDHENMFWYRQDPGLGLRLIYFSYDVKMKEKGDIPEGYSVSREKKERFSLILESASTNQTSMYLCASREAGGPAKNIQYFGAGTRLSVL.

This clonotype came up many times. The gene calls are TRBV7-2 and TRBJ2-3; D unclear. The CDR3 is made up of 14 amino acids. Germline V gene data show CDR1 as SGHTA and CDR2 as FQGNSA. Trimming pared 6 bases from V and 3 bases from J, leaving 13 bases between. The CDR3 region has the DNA TGTGCCAGCAGTCGGCGGAGCTCGACAGATACGCAGTATTTT. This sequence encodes CASSRRSSTDTQYF.

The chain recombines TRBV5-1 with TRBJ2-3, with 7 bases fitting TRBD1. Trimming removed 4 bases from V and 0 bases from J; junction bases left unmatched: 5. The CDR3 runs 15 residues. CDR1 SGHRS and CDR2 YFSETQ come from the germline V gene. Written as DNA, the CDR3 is TGCGCCAGCAGCCCGGGACAGTCTAGCACAGATACGCAGTATTTT. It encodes CASSPGQSSTDTQYF.

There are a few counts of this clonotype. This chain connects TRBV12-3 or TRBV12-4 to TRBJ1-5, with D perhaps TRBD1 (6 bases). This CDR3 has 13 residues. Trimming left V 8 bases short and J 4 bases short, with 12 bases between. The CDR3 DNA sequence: TGTGCCAGCTGCACGGGACAAAATCAGCCCCAGCATTTT. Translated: CASCTGQNQPQHF.